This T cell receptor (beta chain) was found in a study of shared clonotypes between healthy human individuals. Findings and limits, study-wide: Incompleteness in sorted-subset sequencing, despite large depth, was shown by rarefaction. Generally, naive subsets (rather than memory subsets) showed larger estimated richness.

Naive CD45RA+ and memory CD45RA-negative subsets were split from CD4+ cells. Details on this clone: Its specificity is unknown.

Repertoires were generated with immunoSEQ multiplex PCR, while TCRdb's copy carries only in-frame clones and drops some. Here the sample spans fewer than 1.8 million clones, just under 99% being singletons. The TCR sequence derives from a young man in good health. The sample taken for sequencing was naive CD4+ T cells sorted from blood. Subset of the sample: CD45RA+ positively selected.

CDR3 nucleotide sequence: TGTGCCAGCAGAGATTCGCGGTACTACGAGCAGTACTTC. This translates into CASRDSRYYEQYF. The J gene is TRBJ2-7, the V gene TRBV6-6; D unclear. The V and J ends lost 6 bases and 3 bases respectively, with 12 bases between them. This CDR3 spans 13 amino acids. CDR1 and CDR2 (germline): MNHNY, SVGAGI (reference sequence).